This T cell receptor (beta chain) was identified during a study of tumor-infiltrating lymphocytes in primary liver carcinoma. cDNA specific to TCR beta was made from about 0.45 ug of total RNA, with a constant-region primer employed for priming. Library construction for TCR beta comprised three nested multiplex PCR rounds performed with slightly modified ARM-PCR. The first two PCR rounds, roughly 9 cycles each, used TRBV1-TRBV30 forward primers and a C-beta reverse primer. TCRdb ran MiXCR on the multiplex PCR reads and lists one entry per CDR3 protein. The table lists approximately 190,000 distinct CDR3 sequences, around four fifths of them singletons. On this clonotype: One end of the junction is discordant with germline, which a read error may explain.

The CDR3 spans 15 residues. Germline V gene data show CDR1 as LGHNA and CDR2 as YNFKEQ. RNA and DNA were co-extracted from about 20-30 mg of unsorted bulk tissue. The clonotype comes from a man between 35 and 55 years old with primary liver carcinoma and hepatitis B virus infection. The material sequenced was tumor tissue from primary liver carcinoma. The chain uses TRBV4-2 and TRBJ1-2, with D maybe TRBD1 (6 bases). CDR3: CASGPRGDLNDGHTF. CDR3 bases: TGTGCCAGCGGCCCGAGGGGGGATCTCAACGATGGCCACACCTTC.